This T cell receptor (beta chain) was observed in a study of blood T cell repertoires in COVID-19. About the research overall: The study drew acute and convalescent COVID-19 samples from the United States, Italy and Spain. The cDNA or gDNA used as material had been derived from T cells, B-cell-depleted T cells, or PBMCs.

How the authors handled the data: For nucleated cells, counts were estimated from reference gene primer amplification. Measured with immunoSEQ multiplex PCR; TCRdb has only the in-frame clones, and not every one. The DNA gave D and trimming, while V, J and clone size come from that table. Among over 200,000 clones listed, approximately 88% were seen once. Trimming at V came to 3 bases and at J to 2 bases, leaving 11 bases not matched to a gene. The CDR3 sequence is 17 residues long. Germline V gene lookup returns CDR1 DFQATT and CDR2 SNEGSKA (reference sequence). This clone was seen a handful of times.

The TCR was taken from a human donor in a cohort sampled during active COVID-19. This chain uses TRBV20-1 with TRBJ2-1; 9 nucleotides match TRBD2. The specimen was peripheral blood. The CDR3 loop is CSASGGAASGTYNEQFF. The CDR3 coding sequence is TGCAGTGCTAGTGGGGGTGCGGCTAGCGGGACCTACAATGAGCAGTTCTTC.